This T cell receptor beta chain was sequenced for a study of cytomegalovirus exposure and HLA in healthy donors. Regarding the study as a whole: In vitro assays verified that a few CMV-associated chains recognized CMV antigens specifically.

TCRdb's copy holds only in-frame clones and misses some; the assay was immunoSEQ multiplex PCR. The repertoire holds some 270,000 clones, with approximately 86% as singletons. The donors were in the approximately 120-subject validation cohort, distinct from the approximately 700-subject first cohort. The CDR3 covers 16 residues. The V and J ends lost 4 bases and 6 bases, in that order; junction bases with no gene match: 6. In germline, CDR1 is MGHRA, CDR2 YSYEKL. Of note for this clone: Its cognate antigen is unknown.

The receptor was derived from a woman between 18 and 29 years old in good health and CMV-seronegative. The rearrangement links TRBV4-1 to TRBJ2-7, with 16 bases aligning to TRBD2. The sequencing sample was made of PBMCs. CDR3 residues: CASSLGTSGRAGEQYF. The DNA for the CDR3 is TGCGCCAGCAGCCTAGGGACTAGCGGGAGGGCCGGCGAGCAGTACTTC.